This TCR beta chain was identified during a study of T cells in women clearing cervical HPV infection (dated by TCRdb to the late 2010s). With respect to the entire study: The cases were some 26 women with histologically confirmed HPV16-related CIN3 or worse, and 2 of those women had invasive cancers. Blood from cases was collected at the visit where the lesion was first found, while blood from controls was collected once the infection could no longer be detected. Among cases, blood sampling came a median of roughly 140 days after lesion detection, with an interquartile range of 90 to 200 days. The controls were some 23 women whose single incident HPV16 infection cleared within 12 months with no development of precancer or cancer. An exploratory proof-of-principle case-control study, nested within the Guanacaste HPV Natural History Study in Costa Rica, was conducted to compare TCR repertoires across cervical HPV16 outcomes. Cases and controls were matched on age within five years and on year of sample collection. Cases had a median age of roughly 30 years compared with 37 to 40 for controls, and baseline characteristics showed no significant differences between the groups. In the parent cohort, around 9,900 women aged 18 or older were enrolled in Guanacaste, Costa Rica, during about 1993 to 1994 and then followed for less than 8 years. Since only a few of the women had HLA typing available, the possibility that HLA type was acting as a confounder could not be ruled out. Quality controls consisted of five blinded duplicates per group, for a total of about 60 samples made up of some 50 participants and some 10 replicates. Beyond this particular receptor, the publication reports: The cross-sectional design could not show whether associations preceded infection or resulted from it; effector/memory subsets and HPV-specific T cells were not isolated. Because the number of T cells in each sample was unknown, differences in richness could reflect differing T-cell content rather than repertoire biology. Cases were distinguished from controls with an estimated AUC of about 0.8 by random forest classifiers combining richness and V gene abundances. Lower TRBV6-7 relative abundance was observed in cases than in controls (about 0.1% versus 0.15%; Bonferroni P = 0.0008). TCR repertoire richness was significantly higher in CIN3+ cases than in controls across sequencing depths, while evenness did not differ.

Concerning this clone itself: Its recognized antigen is unknown. With the read ending 3 residues before the CDR3 end, the germline J gene is used to fill in that end.

TCR beta CDR3 regions were amplified by multiplex PCR from an average of around 1,200 ng genomic DNA per sample using the immunoSEQ assay. The assay corrected primer bias using a complete synthetic TCR repertoire to establish an amplification baseline. The amplicons were sequenced using the Illumina platform. As for the authors' bioinformatics: Sequences were error-corrected by clustering with frequency ratios and a modified nearest-neighbor algorithm, then analyzed in the immunoSEQ Analyzer with IMGT gene definitions. At each rarefaction depth, TCR richness and evenness were averaged across 20 rarefaction repeats, and samples with fewer sequences than that depth were excluded. Wilcoxon rank sum tests with FDR correction were used to compare relative abundances of V, D and J genes between the groups. In the blinded duplicates, the intraclass correlation was 90% to 97% for TCR richness and averaged about 80% across fewer than 80 gene segments. TCRdb's version of the immuneACCESS table is confined to in-frame rearrangements and falls short of the full clone set. An unresolved V gene accounts for under half of the shortfall where checked; the remainder is of unknown origin. V, J and clone size are taken as reported in that table, and D and trimming were inferred from the DNA itself. The sample table includes tens of thousands of clones. The top ten hold 0.95% to 1.5% of the sample.

From a lookup of the germline V gene (reference sequence), CDR1 and CDR2 are GTSNPN and SVGIG. Including the terminal cysteine and phenylalanine, the CDR3 comprises 13 residues. The 30 bases shown cover part of the CDR3, and their frame starts at base 1. Between the V and J ends, shortened by 4 bases and 2 bases respectively, the junction contains 12 bases. Every participant had a single incident cervical HPV16 infection, and women with prevalent HPV16 infections were excluded. Cervical HPV DNA was detected by MY09/MY11 PCR and genotyped by dot-blot hybridization. Fifteen mL of heparinized blood were centrifuged, and the buffy coat was aliquoted, frozen at -30°C, then stored at -80°C. Genomic DNA was extracted from buffy coat specimens using QIAGEN kits.

Recombination connected TRBV30 to TRBJ2-7; D gene: possibly TRBD1, on 6 matching bases. The specimen was blood buffy coat. The TCR sequence derives from a woman aged 18 to 69 with a cervical HPV16 infection that either progressed to CIN3+ or cleared (not recorded which). The CDR3 bases that were read are TGTGCCTGGAATAGGGACATAGCCTACGAG. Translation gives CAWNRDIAYE. In full, the CDR3 is CAWNRDIAYEQYF. Extended through the reference TRBV30 and TRBJ2-7 proteins, this CDR3 yields the full variable domain: SQTIHQWPATLVQPVGSPLSLECTVEGTSNPNLYWYRQAAGRGLQLLFYSVGIGQISSEVPQNLSASRPQDRQFILSSKKLLLSDSGFYLCAWNRDIAYEQYFGPGTRLTVT.